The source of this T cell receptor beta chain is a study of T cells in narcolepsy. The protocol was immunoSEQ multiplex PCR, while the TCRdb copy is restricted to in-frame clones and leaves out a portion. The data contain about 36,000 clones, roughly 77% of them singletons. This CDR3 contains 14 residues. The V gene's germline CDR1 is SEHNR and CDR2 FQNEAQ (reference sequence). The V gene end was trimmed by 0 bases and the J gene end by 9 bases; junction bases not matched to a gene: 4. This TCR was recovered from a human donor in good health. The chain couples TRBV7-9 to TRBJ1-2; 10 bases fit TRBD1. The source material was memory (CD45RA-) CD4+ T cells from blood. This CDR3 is CASSLATGGSRYTF. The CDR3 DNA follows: TGTGCCAGCAGCTTAGCGACAGGGGGCTCACGCTACACCTTC. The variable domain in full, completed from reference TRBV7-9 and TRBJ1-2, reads DTGVSQNPRHKITKRGQNVTFRCDPISEHNRLYWYRQTLGQGPEFLTYFQNEAQLEKSRLLSDRFSAERPKGSFSTLEIQRTEQGDSAMYLCASSLATGGSRYTFGSGTRLTVV.